This TCR beta chain was retrieved from a study of radiotherapy plus CTLA-4 blockade in lung cancer. Study as a whole: For approximately 19% of patients, objective responses occurred, and approximately 31% had disease control.

Patients had chemo-refractory metastatic non-small-cell lung cancer and received focal radiation plus CTLA-4 blockade that used ipilimumab. Remarks on this clone: Its antigen is as yet unknown.

This CDR3 has 15 residues. Germline CDR1 reads LNHDA; CDR2 reads SQIVND (reference sequence). V dropped 5 bases and J dropped 5; count of bases not matched to a gene: 9. Study-wide results and caveats: Alongside interferon-beta, early blood T cell clone dynamics were reportedly the best predictor of response. Radiotherapy with ipilimumab was followed by blood expansion of tumor-derived clones.

Method: immunoSEQ multiplex PCR; TCRdb's copy keeps in-frame clones and lacks some. This table holds about 77,000 clones, over 65% found once. This TCR came from a human donor with non-small cell lung cancer whose response to radiotherapy plus ipilimumab could not be evaluated. This chain links TRBV19 with TRBJ2-7; 10 bases map to TRBD1. The sequenced sample was peripheral blood, obtained from a patient treated with radiotherapy plus ipilimumab. The CDR3 here is CASSAAGTGDDEQYF. The DNA for the CDR3 is TGTGCCAGTAGTGCCGCCGGGACAGGGGATGACGAGCAGTACTTC.